Presented here are 10 T cell receptor beta chains from one specimen sequenced in a study of T-cell memory formation after mild COVID-19. TCRdb re-called the 5' RACE reads through MiXCR, storing one row per CDR3 protein. This sample has 350,000 to 450,000 distinct CDR3 sequences, with approximately 15% found just once. Sequencing was done on a sample of PBMCs or a T cell subset sorted from them (not recorded which). All receptors come from a man younger than 35 who had mild COVID-19 (a few samples of this study predate the infection). Cell type and time point are not known.

This clonotype showed up just a few times. V and J are TRBV7-2 and TRBJ2-7; 9 nucleotides line up with TRBD1. CDR3 length equals 14 residues. CDR1 is SGHTA and CDR2 is FQGNSA in the germline V gene. V shed 3 bases and J 2 bases; nucleotides not matched to a gene: 2. Here the CDR3 DNA reads TGTGCCAGCAGCTTTGACAGGGGGACCTACGAGCAGTACTTC. It encodes CASSFDRGTYEQYF.

This clonotype was picked up a small number of times. The chain joins TRBV7-2 to TRBJ2-1; TRBD1 matches 11 bases. Germline lookup yields CDR1 SGHTA and CDR2 FQGNSA. V lost 5 bases, J lost 8 bases, and 5 bases stayed unmatched. The CDR3 sequence is 14 residues long. CDR3 protein: CASSLGQGGYEQFF. CDR3 nucleotides: TGTGCCAGCAGCCTGGGACAGGGGGGCTATGAGCAGTTCTTC.

The table lists this clonotype with a few counts. The chain couples TRBV20-1 to TRBJ2-2; 7 bases align to TRBD1. The CDR3 consists of 16 residues. The germline V gene has CDR1 DFQATT and CDR2 SNEGSKA (reference sequence). After removal of 3 bases from V and 2 bases from J, the junction contained 9 bases not matched to a gene. The DNA for the CDR3 is TGCAGTGCTAGGACAGGGCCAGACCATAACACCGGGGAGCTGTTTTTT. Its protein is CSARTGPDHNTGELFF.

This chain joins TRBV7-2 and TRBJ2-1; TRBD2 aligns across 11 bases. Germline lookup yields CDR1 SGHTA and CDR2 FQGNSA. The CDR3 length is 17 residues. The V gene end was trimmed by 2 bases and the J gene end by 3 bases; junction bases not matched to a gene: 6. DNA for the CDR3: TGTGCCAGCAGCTTAATGGTGGGGACTAGCGGCTACAATGAGCAGTTCTTC. Translating it yields CASSLMVGTSGYNEQFF.

This clonotype has a handful of counts. The V gene is TRBV19, the J gene TRBJ1-1, with TRBD1 as a possible D gene (5 bases). This CDR3 contains 10 residues. Germline assignment: CDR1 LNHDA and CDR2 SQIVND (reference sequence). Trimming left V 10 bases short and J 6 bases short, with 9 bases between. The CDR3 DNA is TGTGCCACCTGGGGGTCTGAAGCTTTCTTT. Its translation: CATWGSEAFF.

This clonotype showed up many times. This chain uses TRBV12-3 or TRBV12-4 with TRBJ2-1, with D perhaps matching TRBD1 (5 bases). The V end lost 3 bases, the J end lost 0 bases, and 9 bases lay between the germline ends. The CDR3 loop spans 15 amino acids. CDR3 bases: TGTGCCAGCAGTTTCGACAGAAGCTCCTACAATGAGCAGTTCTTC. This codes for CASSFDRSSYNEQFF.

This clonotype was recorded a few times. The V and J genes are TRBV3-1 and TRBJ2-3; 10 bases fit TRBD2. The germline CDR1 and CDR2 sequences are LGHDT and YNNKEL (reference sequence). CDR3 length: 16 amino acids. V lost 4 bases and J lost 2; bases outside the gene matches: 6. CDR3 sequence (DNA): TGTGCCAGCAGCCCTGTAGCGGGGGGACTCACAGATACGCAGTATTTT. Translating gives CASSPVAGGLTDTQYF.

V usage is TRBV15 and J usage is TRBJ1-2; TRBD1 agrees at 11 bases. V was clipped by 1 base and J by 8 bases; unmatched bases: 18. The CDR3 has 19 amino acids. The germline gives CDR1 LNHNV, CDR2 YYDKDF (reference sequence). As DNA, the CDR3 is TGTGCCACCAGCAGAGCCTTACGATCTTGGGACAGGGGGGCGAACGGCTACACCTTC. Translation gives CATSRALRSWDRGANGYTF.

There are a few counts of this clonotype. The chain recombines TRBV9 with TRBJ2-1; 14 nucleotides match TRBD2. CDR3 length: 15 amino acids. The germline gives CDR1 SGDLS, CDR2 YYNGEE. V dropped 8 bases and J dropped 6; count of bases not matched to a gene: 7. This CDR3 is CARRLAGGFCNEQFF. The CDR3 DNA reads TGTGCCAGAAGACTAGCGGGGGGGTTTTGCAATGAGCAGTTCTTC.

The chain links TRBV3-1 to TRBJ2-5, with 7 bases identical to TRBD2. The CDR3 is made up of 15 amino acids. V was clipped by 1 base and J by 11 bases; unmatched bases: 13. Germline CDR1 and CDR2: LGHDT and YNNKEL (reference sequence). CDR3 coding DNA: TGTGCCAGCAGCCAAGGCCAGACTAGTACGCGGGAGCAGTACTTC. As protein: CASSQGQTSTREQYF.